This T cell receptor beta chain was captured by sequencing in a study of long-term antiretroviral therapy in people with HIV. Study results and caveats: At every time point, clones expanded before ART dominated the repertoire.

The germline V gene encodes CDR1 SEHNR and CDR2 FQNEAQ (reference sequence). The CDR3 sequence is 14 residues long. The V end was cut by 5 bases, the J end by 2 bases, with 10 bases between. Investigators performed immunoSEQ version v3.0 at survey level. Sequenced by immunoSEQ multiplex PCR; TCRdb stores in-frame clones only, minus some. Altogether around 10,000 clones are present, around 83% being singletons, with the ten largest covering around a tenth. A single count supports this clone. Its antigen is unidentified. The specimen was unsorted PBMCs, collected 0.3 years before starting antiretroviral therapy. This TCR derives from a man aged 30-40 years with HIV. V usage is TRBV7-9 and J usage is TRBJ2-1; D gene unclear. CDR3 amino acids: CASSPPQAYNEQFF. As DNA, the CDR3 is TGTGCCAGCAGCCCCCCCCAGGCCTACAATGAGCAGTTCTTC.